This T cell receptor (beta chain) was obtained from a study of blood T cells in healthy people across ages. Study-wide results and caveats: Naive and antigen-experienced cells could not be conclusively compared, given unsorted PBMCs.

In regard to this clonotype: What it binds is unknown.

The use of a sample-barcoded 5' primer and a J-beta primer mix characterized a second PCR of about 6 to 12 cycles. Every cDNA was tagged by a template-switch adaptor with 12 random nucleotides. Every sample gave at least 3 million paired-end reads containing CDR3. From the 5' RACE reads, TCRdb called clonotypes with MiXCR, one entry per CDR3 protein. The repertoire holds 800,000 or so distinct CDR3 sequences, with less than 80% as singletons. The CDR3 has 14 residues. Per the germline V gene, CDR1 is SNHLY and CDR2 is FYNNEI. The V gene end was trimmed by 10 bases and the J gene end by 5 bases; junction bases not matched to a gene: 11.

V is TRBV2 and J is TRBJ2-1; 7 nucleotides match TRBD1. The sequenced sample was blood. The source of this sequence is a man aged 30 to 39 in good health. CDR3 coding DNA: TGTGCCACCCTACTGGACAGGCGCCACAATGAGCAGTTCTTC. It yields the protein CATLLDRRHNEQFF.